Listed below are T cell receptor beta chains from one sample, sequenced in a study of persistence of HIV-infected CD4 T cells. For these TCRs, the target antigens are not known. Sequencing used immunoSEQ multiplex PCR; TCRdb keeps in-frame clones, though not all of them. The sample carries 43,000 or so clones, approximately 88% recorded once. The source was CD4+ T cells sorted from PBMCs after approximately 20-hour stimulation, collected from a patient who received antiretroviral therapy. These receptor sequences come from an adult man with HIV who was CMV-seropositive. Both conserved end residues are part of each CDR3. D genes are given only for firm matches. Size is omitted from some rows. Given values are once, few, many or a class for expanded clones.

j_gene	v_gene	d_gene	abundance	CDR3nt	CDR3aa
TRBJ2-3	TRBV4-1	TRBD1	NA	TGCGCCAGCAGCCCCGGGACAGCGACAGATACGCAGTATTTT	CASSPGTATDTQYF
TRBJ2-2	TRBV5-8	NA	NA	TGTGCCAGCAGCTTAGTACAGGGAGCGTCTGACACCGGGGAGCTGTTTTTT	CASSLVQGASDTGELFF
TRBJ2-7	TRBV2	NA	NA	TGTGCCAGCAGTGAAGTGGGGGTGGAGCAGTACTTC	CASSEVGVEQYF
TRBJ1-2	TRBV9	TRBD1	NA	TGTGCCAGCAGCCAGGGGGAGGGGCCCGGCTACACCTTC	CASSQGEGPGYTF
TRBJ1-5	TRBV2	NA	NA	TGTGCCAGCAGCCCTCCTGGGTATGGCAATCAGCCCCAGCATTTT	CASSPPGYGNQPQHF
TRBJ1-5	TRBV18	NA	NA	TGTGCCAGCTCACAGGCAGAGACCAATCAGCCCCAGCATTTT	CASSQAETNQPQHF
TRBJ2-2	TRBV28	TRBD1	NA	TGTGCCAGCAGTGCGACAGGGGGAAACACCGGGGAGCTGTTTTTT	CASSATGGNTGELFF
TRBJ2-1	TRBV5-1	TRBD2	NA	TGCGCCAGCAGCTTCGGGACTACTTCGAATGAGCAGTTCTTC	CASSFGTTSNEQFF
TRBJ2-4	TRBV4-1	NA	NA	TGCGCCAGCAGCCCGAGGGAATTTGGCAAAAACATTCAGTACTTC	CASSPREFGKNIQYF
TRBJ2-5	TRBV2	TRBD1	NA	TGTGCCAGCAGAACCGGGACAGCCGAGACCCAGTACTTC	CASRTGTAETQYF
TRBJ2-3	TRBV6-5	TRBD2	NA	TGTGCCAGCACTCTAGCGGGTGAGAGAAATACGCAGTATTTT	CASTLAGERNTQYF
TRBJ2-6	TRBV5-4	TRBD1	NA	TGTGCCAGCAGCCCGGACTCAGGGGGCGCTGGGGCCAACGTCCTGACTTTC	CASSPDSGGAGANVLTF
TRBJ2-3	TRBV5-6	TRBD2	NA	TGTGCCAGCAGCTCCGGGGGGGCAGCAGATACGCAGTATTTT	CASSSGGAADTQYF
TRBJ1-5	TRBV5-1	NA	NA	TGCGCCAGCAGCTTAGAAGACTTTCATCAGCCCCAGCATTTT	CASSLEDFHQPQHF
TRBJ2-2	TRBV4-2	NA	NA	TGTGCCAGCAGCGTTTTGGGGGGGGCTCGAGGCACCGGGGAGCTGTTTTTT	CASSVLGGARGTGELFF
TRBJ1-3	TRBV7-6	TRBD1	NA	TGTGCCAGCAGCTCATGGACAGGCCCCTCTGGAAACACCATATATTTT	CASSSWTGPSGNTIYF
TRBJ1-4	TRBV2	NA	NA	TGTGCCAGCAGTGAAGTCCAGGGGCTTGATGAAAAACTGTTTTTT	CASSEVQGLDEKLFF
TRBJ1-2	TRBV4-1	NA	NA	TGCGCCAGCAGCCAAGATCGGAGGAGCAGGGGAGATGGCTACACCTTC	CASSQDRRSRGDGYTF
TRBJ2-7	TRBV2	TRBD1	NA	TGTGCCAGCAGCTTGGCGGGACAGGGGAGCTACGAGCAGTACTTC	CASSLAGQGSYEQYF
TRBJ2-3	TRBV7-2	NA	NA	TGTGCCAGCAGCCCGCGACTAGTTACGGATACGCAGTATTTT	CASSPRLVTDTQYF
TRBJ1-4	TRBV5-1	TRBD1	NA	TGCGCCAGCAGCTTGGGCGACAGGGGGCGGAGTAATGAAAAACTGTTTTTT	CASSLGDRGRSNEKLFF
TRBJ2-3	TRBV6-5	TRBD1	NA	TGTGCCAGCAGTTACGGGACAGGTCCCCCCACAGATACGCAGTATTTT	CASSYGTGPPTDTQYF
TRBJ1-3	TRBV19	NA	once	TGTGCCAGTAGTATCGGGGCGGACTCTGGAAACACCATATATTTT	CASSIGADSGNTIYF
TRBJ1-3	TRBV25-1	TRBD1	once	TGTGCCAGCATCTCACAGGGGATAGGAAACACCATATATTTT	CASISQGIGNTIYF
TRBJ2-1	TRBV11-3	NA	NA	TGTGCCAGCAGCGAGGACTTCGGGGAATCCTCCTACAATGAGCAGTTCTTC	CASSEDFGESSYNEQFF
TRBJ2-7	TRBV6-5	TRBD1	NA	TGTGCCAGCAGTCGACAGGGGGTCTATACCGAGCAGTACTTC	CASSRQGVYTEQYF
TRBJ1-5	TRBV21-1	NA	NA	TGTGCCAGCAGCAAATCACTCCAGCCCCAGCATTTT	CASSKSLQPQHF
TRBJ1-4	TRBV24-1	TRBD1	NA	TGTGCCACCAGTGATGGGAACAGGGGGCCAAGGGAAAAACTGTTTTTT	CATSDGNRGPREKLFF
TRBJ2-3	TRBV24-1	TRBD2	NA	TGTGCCACCAGTGATATCACCCCGGCTAGCGGAGTCACTAGCACAGATACGCAGTATTTT	CATSDITPASGVTSTDTQYF
TRBJ1-4	TRBV6-5	NA	NA	TGTGCCAGCAGTTACTCGCCGACAGCAACTAATGAAAAACTGTTTTTT	CASSYSPTATNEKLFF
TRBJ2-7	TRBV19	TRBD2	once	TGTGCCAGTAGTCCGGCTAGCGGGGGGGCCTGGGAGCAGTACTTC	CASSPASGGAWEQYF
TRBJ1-1	TRBV6-5	NA	NA	TGTGCCAGCAGACTCGGGAGGGAGGCTGAAGCTTTCTTT	CASRLGREAEAFF
TRBJ2-2	TRBV2	NA	NA	TGTGCCAGCAGTGTTGGGGGCCGGGAGCTGTTTTTT	CASSVGGRELFF
TRBJ1-2	TRBV6-2/TRBV6-3	NA	NA	TGTGCCAGCAGTTACAGTCAGTCAGGGCGTGGCTACACCTTC	CASSYSQSGRGYTF
TRBJ2-3	TRBV6-1	TRBD1	NA	TGTGCCAGCAGTGAAAAGGGACAGGGGACGGGTACGCAGTATTTT	CASSEKGQGTGTQYF
TRBJ1-1	TRBV27	NA	NA	TGTGCCAGCAGCTACAGGGAGAACACTGAAGCTTTCTTT	CASSYRENTEAFF
TRBJ1-3	TRBV6-5	NA	NA	TGTGCCAGCACCGCCACAAAGAGCTCTGGAAACACCATATATTTT	CASTATKSSGNTIYF
TRBJ1-1	TRBV29-1	NA	NA	TGCAGCGTCGTTACAGGGAGAGGTGAAGCTTTCTTT	CSVVTGRGEAFF
TRBJ2-2	TRBV19	NA	NA	TGTGCCAGTAGCCCCGGGACAACGAACACCGGGGAGCTGTTTTTT	CASSPGTTNTGELFF
TRBJ2-7	TRBV6-5	TRBD2	NA	TGTGCCAGCAGCCCCAGAGCGGGGCTCTCCTACGAGCAGTACTTC	CASSPRAGLSYEQYF
TRBJ2-7	TRBV9	TRBD1	NA	TGTGCTTCGGGGACAGAACTAAGTTCGGGCGAGCAGTACTTC	CASGTELSSGEQYF
TRBJ2-6	TRBV7-8	NA	NA	TGTGCCAGCAGCCCTGAACCACAGACCTTGAGCTCTGGGGCCAACGTCCTGACTTTC	CASSPEPQTLSSGANVLTF
TRBJ2-7	TRBV28	NA	NA	TGTGCCAGCAGGCCGGGACACAGAAGCTCCTACGAGCAGTACTTC	CASRPGHRSSYEQYF
TRBJ1-4	TRBV7-2	NA	NA	TGTGCCAGCAGCTTAGGCGGCAGCTCCCGGGGATATAAACTGTTTTTT	CASSLGGSSRGYKLFF
TRBJ1-5	TRBV28	NA	once	TGTGCCAGCAGTTTGAGAGACAATCAGCCCCAGCATTTT	CASSLRDNQPQHF
TRBJ2-3	TRBV24-1	TRBD1	NA	TGTGCCACCAGTGATTGGACAGGGGGTAGCACAGATACGCAGTATTTT	CATSDWTGGSTDTQYF
TRBJ1-5	TRBV3-1/TRBV3-2	TRBD1	few	TGTGCCAGCAGCCAAGGGGACAGTCATAGCAATCAGCCCCAGCATTTT	CASSQGDSHSNQPQHF
TRBJ2-3	TRBV19	NA	once	TGTGCCAGTAAAACTACCGGGGGCACCGACGGCACAGATACGCAGTATTTT	CASKTTGGTDGTDTQYF
TRBJ2-4	TRBV7-9	NA	NA	TGTGCCAGCAGCCCGGACCGTTTAGCCAAAAACATTCAGTACTTC	CASSPDRLAKNIQYF
TRBJ2-1	TRBV2	TRBD1	NA	TGTGCCAGCAGGGAACAGGGGAAGTGGCGATACAATGAGCAGTTCTTC	CASREQGKWRYNEQFF